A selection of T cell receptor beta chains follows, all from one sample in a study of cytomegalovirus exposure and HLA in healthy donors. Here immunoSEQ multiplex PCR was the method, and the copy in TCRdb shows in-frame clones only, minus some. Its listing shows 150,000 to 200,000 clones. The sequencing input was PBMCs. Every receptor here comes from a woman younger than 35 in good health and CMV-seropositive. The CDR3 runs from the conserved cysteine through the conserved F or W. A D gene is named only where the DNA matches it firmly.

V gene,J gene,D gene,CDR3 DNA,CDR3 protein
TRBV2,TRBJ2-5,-,TGTGCCAGCAGTGCTGGGCTGGGAGAGACCCAGTACTTC,CASSAGLGETQYF
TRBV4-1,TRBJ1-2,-,TGCGCCAGCAGCCCGCCCGGGAAGAGGATCTATGGCTACACCTTC,CASSPPGKRIYGYTF
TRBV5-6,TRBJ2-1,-,TGTGCCAGCAGCTCCGGGGTGGCTAACTACAATGAGCAGTTCTTC,CASSSGVANYNEQFF
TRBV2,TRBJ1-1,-,TGTGCCAGCAACCTGGACACTTTCGGCACTGAAGCTTTCTTT,CASNLDTFGTEAFF
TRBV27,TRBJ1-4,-,TGTGCCAGCAGTTTATCCCTCGACACCGAAGGTGAAAAACTGTTTTTT,CASSLSLDTEGEKLFF
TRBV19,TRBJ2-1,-,TGTGCCAGTAGTGCCCGGGTTATCAATGAGCAGTTCTTC,CASSARVINEQFF
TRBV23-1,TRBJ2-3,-,TGCGCCAGCGACGGCGGGGGCGGGACTAGCACAGATACGCAGTATTTT,CASDGGGGTSTDTQYF
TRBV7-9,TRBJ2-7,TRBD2,TGTGCCAGCAGCGGAGTAGCGGGAAGGTACGAGCAGTACTTC,CASSGVAGRYEQYF
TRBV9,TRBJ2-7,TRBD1,TGTGCCAGCAGCCCTCGGACAGGGCTTGACGAGCAGTACTTC,CASSPRTGLDEQYF
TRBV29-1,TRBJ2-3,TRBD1,TGCAGCGTTATACAGGGGACAGATACGCAGTATTTT,CSVIQGTDTQYF
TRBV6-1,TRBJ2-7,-,TGTGCCAGCAGTGAAGAGGTACAGGGCCCTAGCTCCTACGAGCAGTACTTC,CASSEEVQGPSSYEQYF
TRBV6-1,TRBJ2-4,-,TGTGCCAGCAGTGACTGGACAGGAGGGGGAAACATTCAGTACTTC,CASSDWTGGGNIQYF
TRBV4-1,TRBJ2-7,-,TGCGCCAGCAGCCAAGGGGCCGGGACATACCGCTACGAGCAGTACTTC,CASSQGAGTYRYEQYF
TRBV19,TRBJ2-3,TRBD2,TGTGCCAGTAGTATGGGGACTAGCGGGAGTGCAGATACGCAGTATTTT,CASSMGTSGSADTQYF
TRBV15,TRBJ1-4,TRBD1,TGTGCCACCGGGGTAGCAGGGGGAAAACTGTTTTTT,CATGVAGGKLFF
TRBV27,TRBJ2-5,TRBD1,TGTGCCAGCGGCCGGGACAGGGAGAAAGAGACCCAGTACTTC,CASGRDREKETQYF
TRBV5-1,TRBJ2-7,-,TGCGCCAGCGCTTGGGGGGTAGGATACGAGCAGTACTTC,CASAWGVGYEQYF
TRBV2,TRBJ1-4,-,TGTGTCAGCAGGGGAGGGATCCCCGGGATTGAAAAACTGTTTTTT,CVSRGGIPGIEKLFF
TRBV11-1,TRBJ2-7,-,TGTGCCAGCAGCTACCCGGGGGCAGGGGGGTACGAGCAGTACTTC,CASSYPGAGGYEQYF
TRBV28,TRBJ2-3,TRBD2,TGTGCCAGCAGCAACCTGGGGGGGACTAGCGGACCCACAGATACGCAGTATTTT,CASSNLGGTSGPTDTQYF
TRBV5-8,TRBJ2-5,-,TGTGCCAGCAGCGCCTACAGGGCCCAAGAGACCCAGTACTTC,CASSAYRAQETQYF
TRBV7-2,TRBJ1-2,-,TGTGCCAGCAGCTGGGACTTCTATGGCTACACCTTC,CASSWDFYGYTF
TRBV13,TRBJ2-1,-,TGTGCCAGCAGCTTAAGCCGCAATGAGCAGTTCTTC,CASSLSRNEQFF
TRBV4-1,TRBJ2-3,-,TGCGCCAGCAGCCAAGTCTCTCGCACAGATACGCAGTATTTT,CASSQVSRTDTQYF
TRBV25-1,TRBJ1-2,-,TGTGCCAGCAGTGCTCCGGAGCGGACGGCGGGCTACACCTTC,CASSAPERTAGYTF
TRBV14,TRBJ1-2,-,TGTGCCAGCAGCCAAGCTACAGGGACCCACCCGAACTATGGCTACACCTTC,CASSQATGTHPNYGYTF
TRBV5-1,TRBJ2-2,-,TGCGCCAGCAGCCGTGATGGGCAGACGAACACCGGGGAGCTGTTTTTT,CASSRDGQTNTGELFF
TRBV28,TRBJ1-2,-,TGTGCCAGCAGTTTTTTTCAGGGCTACACCTTC,CASSFFQGYTF
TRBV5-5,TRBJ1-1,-,TGTGCCAGCAGCTTATTCCACGGGACTGAAGCTTTCTTT,CASSLFHGTEAFF
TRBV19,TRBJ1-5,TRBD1,TGTGCCAGTACCGACTCAGGGGGCAGGCAGCCCCAGCATTTT,CASTDSGGRQPQHF
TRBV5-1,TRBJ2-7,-,TGCGCCAGCAGCTTGGGGGGGGTGCGGGAACCCTACGAGCAGTACTTC,CASSLGGVREPYEQYF
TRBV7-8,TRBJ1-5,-,TGTGCCAGCAGCTTACGAGAGGGCAGGGGGCCCCAGCATTTT,CASSLREGRGPQHF
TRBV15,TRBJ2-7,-,TGTGCCACCAGCAGAGATTGGGCAGCTACGACCTACGAGCAGTACTTC,CATSRDWAATTYEQYF
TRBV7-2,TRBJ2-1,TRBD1,TGTGCCAGCAGCCTACAGGGCGGCAGGGGGCTCTACAATGAGCAGTTCTTC,CASSLQGGRGLYNEQFF
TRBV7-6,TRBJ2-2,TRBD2,TGTGCCAGCAGCTTATTAGCGGGGGTAGACTTTGGGGAGCTGTTTTTT,CASSLLAGVDFGELFF
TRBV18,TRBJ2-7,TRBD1,TGTGCCAGCTCCCCCGGGACAGGGGGCTACGAGCAGTACTTC,CASSPGTGGYEQYF
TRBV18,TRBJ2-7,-,TGTGCCAGCTCACCAGAGCTGAGCTACGAGCAGTACTTC,CASSPELSYEQYF
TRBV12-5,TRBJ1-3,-,TGTGCTAGTGGTTTGGTACCCGGAACAGGGATAGTCCCCGCTGGAAACACCATATATTTT,CASGLVPGTGIVPAGNTIYF
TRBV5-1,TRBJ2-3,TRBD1,TGCGCCAGCAGCTTGGCCCCCGGGACAGGGGCGGAAGATACGCAGTATTTT,CASSLAPGTGAEDTQYF
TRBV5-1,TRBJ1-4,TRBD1,TGCGCCAGCAGCTCGGGACAGAGTAATGAAAAACTGTTTTTT,CASSSGQSNEKLFF
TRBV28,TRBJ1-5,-,TGTGCCAGCAGTTTATCGGGGGAGGGTCAGCCCCAGCATTTT,CASSLSGEGQPQHF
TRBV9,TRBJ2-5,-,TGTGCCAGCAGCGTAGGGGGAACAGGGACGGTCCAAGAGACCCAGTACTTC,CASSVGGTGTVQETQYF
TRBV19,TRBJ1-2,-,TGTGCCAGTACCAAGAGTTTACTAGGAGGCTACACCTTC,CASTKSLLGGYTF
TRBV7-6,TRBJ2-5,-,TGTGCCAGCAGCTTCTCGTCTGCAGCGGGGACCCAGTACTTC,CASSFSSAAGTQYF
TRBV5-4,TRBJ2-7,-,TGTGCCAGCAGCTTGGCGGGGGTAGACGAGCAGTACTTC,CASSLAGVDEQYF
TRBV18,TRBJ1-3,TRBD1,TGTGCCAGCTCACTACAGGGGGCGCGATCTGGAAACACCATATATTTT,CASSLQGARSGNTIYF
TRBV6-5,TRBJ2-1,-,TGTGCCAGCACCGCCGGGATAATTGGGGAGCAGTTCTTC,CASTAGIIGEQFF
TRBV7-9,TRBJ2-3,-,TGTGCCATCAGGAGTCCTAGCACAGATACGCAGTATTTT,CAIRSPSTDTQYF
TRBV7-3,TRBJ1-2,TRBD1,TGTGCCAGCAGCCCTCGACAGGGACCTCTCTATGGCTACACCTTC,CASSPRQGPLYGYTF
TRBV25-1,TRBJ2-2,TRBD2,TGTGCCAGCAGTGCCTCTAGCGGGAGGACCGGGGAGCTGTTTTTT,CASSASSGRTGELFF
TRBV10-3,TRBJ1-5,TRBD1,TGTGCCATCAGCGAGACAGGGCCCAATCAGCCCCAGCATTTT,CAISETGPNQPQHF
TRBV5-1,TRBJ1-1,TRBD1,TGCGCCAGCAGCTTGAACAGGGGGCAGTTCCCTGAAGCTTTCTTT,CASSLNRGQFPEAFF
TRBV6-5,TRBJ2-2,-,TGTGCCAGCAGTCACAAGAACACCGGGGAGCTGTTTTTT,CASSHKNTGELFF
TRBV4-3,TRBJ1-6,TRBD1,TGCGCCAGCAGCTTAGGACAGGGGACAAGCTCCTATAATTCACCCCTCCACTTT,CASSLGQGTSSYNSPLHF
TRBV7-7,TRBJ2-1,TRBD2,TGTGCCAGCAGCCCCCATGGGACTAACAATGAGCAGTTCTTC,CASSPHGTNNEQFF
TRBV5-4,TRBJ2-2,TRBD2,TGTGCCAGCAGCTCAGAACTAGCGTCCGAGGAGCTGTTTTTT,CASSSELASEELFF
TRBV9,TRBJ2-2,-,TGTGCCAGCAGCGCCTTACAGGGATTCGGGGAGCTGTTTTTT,CASSALQGFGELFF
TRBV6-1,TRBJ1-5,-,TGTGCCAGCAGAGTCACAGAAGATAGCAATCAGCCCCAGCATTTT,CASRVTEDSNQPQHF
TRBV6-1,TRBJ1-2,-,TGTGCCAGCAGTGATAACGGGAACTATGGCTACACCTTC,CASSDNGNYGYTF
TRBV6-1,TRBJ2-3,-,TGTGCCAGTTTGGTCCCAGGGAGGAGCGATACGCAGTATTTT,CASLVPGRSDTQYF